This T cell receptor (beta chain) was identified during a study of T cells in Graves' hyperthyroidism and ophthalmopathy. Study findings and constraints: Among clonotypes expanded in thyroid above 0.001, most were also found in blood.

It was RNA transcripts that yielded the amplified TCR beta CDR3 regions. Researchers ran a first-round RT-PCR on the TCR CDR3 using the HTBI primer set. Using its own MiXCR run on the multiplex PCR reads, TCRdb lists one record per CDR3 protein. Among hundreds of thousands of distinct CDR3 sequences listed, 15% to 18% were seen once. Isolation of PBMCs was performed on around 10 ml fresh peripheral blood. This clonotype was counted between two and nine times. The target antigen is unknown. This sequence was found in a woman aged 18-35 years with Graves' hyperthyroidism. What was sequenced was blood.

The CDR3 loop is CASSPGQGITEQYF. The CDR3 coding sequence is TGTGCCAGCTCACCAGGCCAGGGAATCACCGAGCAGTACTTC. The V call is TRBV18, the J call TRBJ2-7, with D possibly being TRBD1 (5 bases). This CDR3 is built from 14 residues. Germline assignment: CDR1 KGHSH and CDR2 LQKENI. V lost 2 bases and J 6 bases, leaving 14 bases between the germline ends.